Listed here are 10 T cell receptor beta chains from one sample, sequenced in a study of kidney transplant recipient with SARS-CoV-2 infection (dated by TCRdb to the early 2020s). TCRdb shows the sequencer as Illumina MiSeq. TCRdb itself trimmed the public reads at Q25 with fastp, ran MiXCR and retained productive beta chains. One record per CDR3 amino acid sequence lists the most common genes and DNA. This sample gives approximately 250,000 distinct CDR3 sequences in total; under 30% of them show up just once. The ten most abundant clones make up under 7.5% of the sample. The time point tag for this specimen amounts to: pre-pandemic baseline sample and day 111 after first positive SARS-CoV-2 test. The specimen comprised a blood sample, sampled at baseline and on roughly day 110 from a kidney transplant recipient. The receptors come from a male patient aged 25-45 years who had COVID-19 and was a kidney transplant recipient. After a transplant, some T cells may be of graft donor origin.

The chain recombines TRBV10-1 with TRBJ2-7, with no clear D. Germline loops: CDR1 WNHNN, CDR2 SYGVQD (reference sequence). The CDR3 consists of 14 residues. V shed 6 bases and J shed 7 bases, with 19 bases lying between them. Written as DNA, the CDR3 is TGCGCCAGCAGCCCGCCTCCCATGAGGTGTGAGCAGTACTTC. This translates into CASSPPPMRCEQYF.

A note on this clonotype: At one end the junction does not follow the germline gene, possibly because of a read error. This chain joins TRBV7-6 and TRBJ1-1; TRBD1 might be the D (5 bases). This CDR3 is 16 amino acids long. The germline CDR1 and CDR2 sequences are SGHVS and FNYEAQ. CDR3 region: CAGSLARPGENTEAFF. The CDR3 coding sequence is TGCGCCGGCAGCTTAGCGCGTCCGGGGGAGAACACTGAAGCTTTCTTT.

This clonotype was seen at least ten times. The chain employs TRBV9 and TRBJ1-1; no clear D gene. The CDR3 is made up of 13 amino acids. Trimming left V 3 bases short and J 0 bases short, with 6 bases between. Germline CDR1 reads SGDLS; CDR2 reads YYNGEE. CDR3 sequence: CASSGGMNTEAFF. CDR3 DNA sequence: TGTGCCAGCAGCGGAGGAATGAACACTGAAGCTTTCTTT.

The chain recombines TRBV6-5 with TRBJ1-2; D is unclear. Germline V gives CDR1 MNHEY, CDR2 SVGAGI. CDR3 size: 17 residues. V dropped 5 bases and J dropped 4 bases, with 23 bases sitting between them. The CDR3 loop is CASSLSWPYGKTYGYTF. For the CDR3, the DNA is TGTGCCAGCAGTCTGAGCTGGCCTTACGGAAAGACCTATGGCTACACCTTC.

This chain uses TRBV20-1 with TRBJ2-2; 7 positions agree with TRBD2. Germline values: CDR1 DFQATT, CDR2 SNEGSKA (reference sequence). V was clipped by 2 bases and J by 7 bases; unmatched bases: 4. This CDR3 contains 13 residues. The CDR3 coding sequence is TGCAGTGCTAGAAGCGGGAACGGCGGGGAGCTGTTTTTT. Its protein product is CSARSGNGGELFF.

This clonotype has just a few counts. The CDR3 region is CSARLAGDGTYNEQFF. Written as DNA, the CDR3 is TGCAGTGCCCGACTAGCGGGAGATGGGACCTACAATGAGCAGTTCTTC. This chain uses TRBV20-1 with TRBJ2-1; TRBD2 aligns across 12 bases. J gave up 2 bases and V 6 bases, and 8 bases lay outside the gene matches. Per the germline V gene, CDR1 is DFQATT and CDR2 is SNEGSKA (reference sequence). The CDR3 has 16 residues.

This clonotype was found many times. The V call is TRBV19, the J call TRBJ2-1, with D perhaps matching TRBD2 (6 bases). With 6 bases removed from V and 13 bases from J, the gap between germline ends came to 19 bases. Germline loops: CDR1 LNHDA, CDR2 SQIVND (reference sequence). This CDR3 is built from 13 residues. The CDR3 region is CASSGSVQLGQFF. The CDR3 nucleotides are TGTGCCAGTAGCGGGAGTGTCCAACTGGGTCAGTTCTTC.

Comments on this clonotype: Just one base apart from a much larger clone, this may be a read error. The V call is TRBV2, the J call TRBJ2-5; D is unresolved. The J call may be wrong; the DNA end is better matched by TRBJ2-7. CDR3 size: 16 residues. Germline loops: CDR1 SNHLY, CDR2 FYNNEI. CDR3 sequence reads: CASSLSGGHSSYEQYF. CDR3 nucleotides: TGTGCCAGCAGTTTGTCTGGCGGCCACAGCTCCTACGAGCAGTACTTC.

This clonotype came up many times. This chain joins TRBV30 and TRBJ2-5; the match to TRBD1 covers 7 bases. This CDR3 is built from 15 residues. Germline V gives CDR1 GTSNPN, CDR2 SVGIG (reference sequence). V shed 0 bases and J 3 bases; nucleotides not matched to a gene: 7. The CDR3 DNA is TGTGCCTGGAGTGTACCCGCCAGGGGGAAAGAGACCCAGTACTTC. It codes for CAWSVPARGKETQYF.

This clonotype has a handful of counts. The chain joins TRBV14 to TRBJ2-1; 8 nucleotides align to TRBD2. J gave up 9 bases and V 3 bases, and 10 bases lay outside the gene matches. The germline V gene has CDR1 SGHDN and CDR2 FVKESK. The CDR3 is made up of 15 amino acids. CDR3 residues: CASSQSLPGGAEQFF. CDR3 DNA: TGTGCCAGCAGCCAGTCCCTTCCCGGGGGGGCTGAGCAGTTCTTC.